Below, 8 T cell receptor beta chains from the same sample are listed, as sequenced in a study of blood T cell repertoires in COVID-19 (dated by TCRdb to the early 2020s). Preparation of the library involved the immunoSEQ multiplex PCR assay. Held by TCRdb, this immuneACCESS table contains in-frame sequences only and omits some clones. Under half of the omission traces to an unresolved V gene where checked; the cause of the rest is unknown. The table for this sample lists over 70,000 clones; approximately 80% of them were counted only once. The top ten hold 6% to 8.5% of the sample. Sequencing input: peripheral blood. The receptors here all came from a man between 65 and 85 years old with acute or convalescent COVID-19.

V and J are TRBV12-3 or TRBV12-4 and TRBJ1-2; D is unclear. Trimming pared 5 bases from V and 0 bases from J, leaving 7 bases between. This CDR3 has 13 amino acids. The CDR3 region is CASSLDTNYGYTF. The CDR3 coding sequence is TGTGCCAGCAGTCTCGACACTAACTATGGCTACACCTTC.

This clone was detected only a few times. This chain links TRBV5-4 with TRBJ2-2; maybe TRBD1 (6 bases). V shed 4 bases and J shed 5 bases, with 9 bases lying between them. From germline, CDR1 is SGHNT and CDR2 YYREEE (reference sequence). The CDR3 has 13 residues. In DNA form, the CDR3 reads TGTGCCAGCAGCAGGGGACAAACCGGGGAGCTGTTTTTT. This sequence encodes CASSRGQTGELFF.

The chain uses TRBV7-9 and TRBJ2-7; 11 bases agree with TRBD1. In germline, CDR1 is SEHNR, CDR2 FQNEAQ (reference sequence). Germline trimming cut 5 bases from V and 4 bases from J; bases unmatched to any gene: 10. This CDR3 has 16 residues. Written as DNA, the CDR3 is TGTGCCAGCAGCGCTAAGAGGGGACAGGGGGTGTACGAGCAGTACTTC. As protein: CASSAKRGQGVYEQYF. Full variable domain (remainder filled in from reference TRBV7-9 and TRBJ2-7): DTGVSQNPRHKITKRGQNVTFRCDPISEHNRLYWYRQTLGQGPEFLTYFQNEAQLEKSRLLSDRFSAERPKGSFSTLEIQRTEQGDSAMYLCASSAKRGQGVYEQYFGPGTRLTVT.

This chain connects TRBV5-4 to TRBJ2-3; D gene unclear. The CDR3 is made up of 16 amino acids. Germline CDR1 is SGHNT and CDR2 is YYREEE (reference sequence). Trimming took 1 base from V and 3 from J, leaving 15 bases between them. CDR3 amino acids: CASSLLRAENTDTQYF. CDR3 nucleotide sequence: TGTGCCAGCAGCTTGCTTCGAGCCGAAAATACAGATACGCAGTATTTT.

This clone has only one observation. The genes are TRBV7-9 and TRBJ1-1, with D maybe TRBD1 (6 bases). CDR3 length: 12 residues. V lost 5 bases and J 10 bases, leaving 14 bases between the germline ends. CDR1 is SEHNR, CDR2 FQNEAQ, per germline (reference sequence). The chain's CDR3 is CASSVQGEGAFF. The CDR3, as DNA: TGTGCCAGCAGCGTACAGGGAGAGGGAGCTTTCTTT. Drawing the rest from reference TRBV7-9 and TRBJ1-1, the complete variable domain is DTGVSQNPRHKITKRGQNVTFRCDPISEHNRLYWYRQTLGQGPEFLTYFQNEAQLEKSRLLSDRFSAERPKGSFSTLEIQRTEQGDSAMYLCASSVQGEGAFFGQGTRLTVV.

About this clone: The sample has other DNA sequences that encode this CDR3 too. This CDR3 is CASSLSAGSGANVLTF. The CDR3 DNA reads as TGTGCCAGCAGCTTGAGTGCGGGGAGCGGGGCCAACGTCCTGACTTTC. The chain uses TRBV7-3 and TRBJ2-6; perhaps TRBD2 as D (6 bases). Trimming left V 3 bases short and J 4 bases short, with 13 bases between. The CDR3 is 16 amino acids. Germline V gives CDR1 SGHTA, CDR2 FQGTGA.

The chain combines TRBV9 with TRBJ2-2; tentatively, D is TRBD2 (6 bases). V lost 4 bases and J 0 bases, leaving 10 bases between the germline ends. Germline loops: CDR1 SGDLS, CDR2 YYNGEE. CDR3 size: 15 residues. Here the CDR3 DNA reads TGTGCCAGCAGCCGGTGGGGGGCGAACACCGGGGAGCTGTTTTTT. Protein: CASSRWGANTGELFF.

This clone was recorded a few times. The chain links TRBV28 to TRBJ2-2, with 11 bases lining up with TRBD2. The J segment lost 5 bases and the V segment lost 5 bases, leaving 4 bases of the junction unmatched. Germline V gives CDR1 MDHEN, CDR2 SYDVKM. The CDR3 consists of 15 residues. In DNA, the CDR3 is TGTGCCAGCAGTCTAGCGGGAGGCGTAACCGGGGAGCTGTTTTTT. Its translation is CASSLAGGVTGELFF.